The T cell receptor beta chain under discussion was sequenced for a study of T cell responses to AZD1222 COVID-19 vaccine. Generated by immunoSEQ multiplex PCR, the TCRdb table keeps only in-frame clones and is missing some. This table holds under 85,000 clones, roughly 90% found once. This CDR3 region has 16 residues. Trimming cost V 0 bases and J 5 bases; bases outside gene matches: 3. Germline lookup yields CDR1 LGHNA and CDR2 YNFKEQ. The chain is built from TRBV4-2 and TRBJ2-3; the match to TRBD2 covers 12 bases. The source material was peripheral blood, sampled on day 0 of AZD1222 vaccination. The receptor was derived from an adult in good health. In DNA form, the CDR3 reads TGTGCCAGCAGCCAAGATGCTAGCGGGGGGGTAGATACGCAGTATTTT. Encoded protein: CASSQDASGGVDTQYF.